Shown below are 23 T cell receptor beta chains from a single sample sequenced in a study of blood T cells in healthy people across ages. Combining a sample-barcoded 5' primer with a J-beta primer mix, a second PCR ran for roughly 7 to 12 cycles. TCRdb re-derived calls from the 5' RACE reads in MiXCR, one entry per CDR3 protein. The profile covers hundreds of thousands of distinct CDR3 sequences, with 20% to 25% appearing a single time and roughly 9% taken by the ten largest. These data also featured in a second study, about T cells of mothers and their children.

Input material: blood. The receptors stem from a boy aged 5-17 years in good health.

The sample holds a few counts of this clonotype. At one boundary the junction diverges from the germline segment, which might be a read error. V usage is TRBV20-1 and J usage is TRBJ2-1; 7 bases are a match to TRBD1. CDR3 length: 15 residues. Germline V gene lookup returns CDR1 DFQATT and CDR2 SNEGSKA (reference sequence). The CDR3 DNA is TGCAGTGCTAGAAAAGGGGGCGGTAGCTACAATGGGCAGTTCTTC. This codes for CSARKGGGSYNGQFF.

This clonotype was counted a few times. The CDR3 sequence is CASSQDRGAGGYTF. The CDR3 DNA follows: TGTGCCAGCAGCCAAGACCGGGGGGCTGGAGGCTACACCTTC. The rearrangement links TRBV3-1 to TRBJ1-2; a possible D gene is TRBD1 (6 bases). The length of the CDR3 is 14 residues. Germline V gene lookup returns CDR1 LGHDT and CDR2 YNNKEL (reference sequence). Deletions cut 0 bases from V and 8 bases from J, with 13 bases between.

V and J are TRBV6-6 and TRBJ1-6, with no clear D. The CDR3 loop spans 13 amino acids. V gave up 2 bases and J gave up 5 bases, with 4 bases separating them. Looked up from germline, CDR1 is MNHNY and CDR2 is SVGAGI (reference sequence). The CDR3 DNA reads TGTGCCAGCAGTTACAGTAATAATTCACCCCTCCACTTT. It specifies CASSYSNNSPLHF.

V and J are TRBV6-2 or TRBV6-3 and TRBJ2-6, with 10 nucleotides matching TRBD2. With V trimmed by 7 bases and J by 4 bases, 4 bases remained unmatched. Germline V CDR1 and CDR2: MNHEY, SVGEGT. CDR3 size: 15 residues. CDR3 DNA sequence: TGTGCCAGCATTAGCGGGAGGACCGGGGCCAACGTCCTGACTTTC. Its protein product is CASISGRTGANVLTF.

The chain employs TRBV20-1 and TRBJ1-4; D gene ambiguous. CDR1 DFQATT and CDR2 SNEGSKA come from the germline V gene (reference sequence). V was clipped by 1 base and J by 0 bases, with 9 bases between them. CDR3 length equals 15 residues. The CDR3 DNA follows: TGCAGTGCTAGAGGTCTCGTAGCAACTAATGAAAAACTGTTTTTT. Encoded protein: CSARGLVATNEKLFF.

V is TRBV2 and J is TRBJ1-4; 8 bases match TRBD1. The CDR3 has 14 residues. Germline CDR1 SNHLY, CDR2 FYNNEI. The junction had 6 bases not matched to a gene; V was cut back by 5 bases and J by 7 bases. Written as DNA, the CDR3 is TGTGCCAGCAGTTGGGACAGGCTGGGTGAAAAACTGTTTTTT. It yields the protein CASSWDRLGEKLFF. The whole variable domain, remainder taken from reference TRBV2 and TRBJ1-4, is EPEVTQTPSHQVTQMGQEVILRCVPISNHLYFYWYRQILGQKVEFLVSFYNNEISEKSEIFDDQFSVERPDGSNFTLKIRSTKLEDSAMYFCASSWDRLGEKLFFGSGTQLSVL.

The chain links TRBV20-1 to TRBJ2-7, with 12 nucleotides matching TRBD1. Germline assignment: CDR1 DFQATT and CDR2 SNEGSKA (reference sequence). CDR3 size: 15 residues. V gave up 0 bases and J gave up 7 bases; unmatched junction bases: 7. The DNA of the CDR3 is TGCAGTGCTAGAGATTCCGGGACAGGGGGCGGGGAGCAGTACTTC. It specifies CSARDSGTGGGEQYF.

The rearrangement joins TRBV7-2 to TRBJ1-3; D is uncertain. V lost 3 bases and J lost 1, with 13 bases in between. CDR1 and CDR2 (germline): SGHTA, FQGNSA. The CDR3 extends over 16 amino acids. Here the CDR3 DNA reads TGTGCCAGCAGCTTTCGTAGGACGGCTTCTGGAAACACCATATATTTT. Protein product: CASSFRRTASGNTIYF.

The chain uses TRBV14 and TRBJ2-1, with D possibly matching TRBD2 (7 bases). CDR1 is SGHDN and CDR2 is FVKESK in the germline V gene. Trimming took off 4 bases at V and 5 bases at J, with 15 bases between the two ends. The CDR3 totals 15 residues. CDR3: CASSPGGLGNNEQFF. DNA for the CDR3: TGTGCCAGCAGCCCGGGGGGCCTGGGGAACAATGAGCAGTTCTTC.

In its sample, this clonotype was seen a few times. This chain uses TRBV24-1 with TRBJ2-2; possibly TRBD1 or TRBD2 for D (5 bases each). The CDR3 sequence is 17 residues long. The V gene's germline CDR1 is KGHDR and CDR2 SFDVKD. Between the trimmed V and J ends, which lost 4 bases and 3 bases, there was a span of 17 bases. DNA for the CDR3: TGTGCCACCAGTGACCTTCCCGGGACGGGTTACACCGGGGAGCTGTTTTTT. Its translation: CATSDLPGTGYTGELFF.

This chain connects TRBV12-3 or TRBV12-4 to TRBJ2-7; 10 positions agree with TRBD2. Trimming removed 4 bases from V and 7 bases from J; junction bases left unmatched: 13. The CDR3 covers 16 residues. The CDR3 sequence is CASSYTSGEGSEEQYF. The CDR3 DNA reads TGTGCCAGCAGTTACACTAGCGGGGAAGGATCGGAAGAGCAGTACTTC.

This chain links TRBV29-1 with TRBJ2-7; TRBD1 or TRBD2 may be the D gene (6 bases each). The ends were cut back, 4 bases at V and 7 bases at J, with 17 bases in the middle. CDR3 length: 13 residues. The germline V gene has CDR1 SQVTM and CDR2 ANQGSEA. This chain's CDR3 is CSVGGALLREQYF. CDR3 in DNA: TGCAGCGTTGGGGGGGCGCTCCTCCGTGAGCAGTACTTC.

The rearrangement joins TRBV29-1 to TRBJ1-2; D perhaps matches TRBD1 (5 bases). This CDR3 is 15 amino acids long. The germline V gene has CDR1 SQVTM and CDR2 ANQGSEA. The germline V and J ends were trimmed by 2 bases and 3 bases, with 16 bases remaining between them. This chain's CDR3 is CSVEMLGDSDYGYTF. As DNA, the CDR3 is TGCAGCGTTGAAATGTTGGGGGATTCTGACTATGGCTACACCTTC.

Written as DNA, the CDR3 is TGTGCCACCAGGCCTACAGGCACAGATACGCAGTATTTT. It codes for CATRPTGTDTQYF. The rearrangement links TRBV24-1 to TRBJ2-3; D unresolved. Germline CDR1 and CDR2: KGHDR and SFDVKD. V lost 7 bases to trimming and J lost 1 base, with 8 bases between them. The length of the CDR3 is 13 residues.

The rearrangement joins TRBV4-1 to TRBJ2-5; D is perhaps TRBD1 (5 bases). The end of the DNA fits TRBJ2-7 better, so the J call may be wrong. This CDR3 is 13 amino acids long. Germline V gives CDR1 MGHRA, CDR2 YSYEKL. The CDR3 DNA reads TGCGCCAGCAGCCAAGTAAAAGGGGACGAGCAGTACTTC. Translated: CASSQVKGDEQYF.

This clonotype was seen only a few times. The rearrangement links TRBV10-3 to TRBJ2-1; 7 bases fit TRBD2. The better agreement between TRBJ2-7 and the DNA end casts doubt on the J call. The germline V gene encodes CDR1 ENHRY and CDR2 SYGVKD. This CDR3 has 16 residues. CDR3 loop: CAISEGWASGSYEQYF. The CDR3 nucleotides read TGTGCCATCAGTGAGGGTTGGGCTAGCGGCTCCTACGAGCAGTACTTC.

This clonotype was seen many times. The gene calls are TRBV29-1 and TRBJ2-5; tentative D call: TRBD1 (6 bases). V was trimmed by 5 bases and J by 3 bases, leaving 10 bases between them. Per the germline V gene, CDR1 is SQVTM and CDR2 is ANQGSEA. CDR3 length: 12 amino acids. The CDR3 sequence is CSVKQGKETQYF. The CDR3 DNA reads TGCAGCGTTAAACAGGGAAAAGAGACCCAGTACTTC.

The V call is TRBV6-1, the J call TRBJ2-1, with D tentatively TRBD2 (6 bases). Per germline, CDR1 MNHNS and CDR2 SASEGT. The germline V and J ends were trimmed by 6 bases and 0 bases, with 18 bases remaining between them. The CDR3 has 17 residues. Here the CDR3 DNA reads TGTGCCAGCAGCGGGACTTGGAGCGGCAGCTCCTACAATGAGCAGTTCTTC. It specifies CASSGTWSGSSYNEQFF.

The genes are TRBV6-1 and TRBJ2-1; 15 bases fit TRBD2. The trim removed 4 bases at V and 0 bases at J, leaving 1 base unmatched. Germline CDR1 and CDR2: MNHNS and SASEGT. This CDR3 has 17 amino acids. The DNA for the CDR3 is TGTGCCAGCAGTGGGACTAGCGGGAGGGGCTCCTACAATGAGCAGTTCTTC. It specifies CASSGTSGRGSYNEQFF.

The chain carries TRBV29-1 and TRBJ2-5, with D possibly TRBD1 on 6 matching bases. Matching the DNA end better, TRBJ2-7 makes the J call doubtful. Per the germline V gene, CDR1 is SQVTM and CDR2 is ANQGSEA. The CDR3 loop spans 13 amino acids. CDR3 nucleotides: TGCAGCGTGTCCTGGACAGCCACCTACGAGCAGTACTTC. It translates to CSVSWTATYEQYF.

The chain joins TRBV5-1 to TRBJ1-3; 8 bases map to TRBD1. CDR1 and CDR2 (germline): SGHRS, YFSETQ. V gave up 5 bases and J gave up 2 bases; unmatched junction bases: 6. The CDR3 has 15 residues. DNA for the CDR3: TGCGCCAGCAGTTTTGGACAGGGAGCTGGAAACACCATATATTTT. Its protein product is CASSFGQGAGNTIYF. Looking up the rest from reference TRBV5-1 and TRBJ1-3 gives the full variable domain: KAGVTQTPRYLIKTRGQQVTLSCSPISGHRSVSWYQQTPGQGLQFLFEYFSETQRNKGNFPGRFSGRQFSNSRSEMNVSTLELGDSALYLCASSFGQGAGNTIYFGEGSWLTVV.

The rearrangement links TRBV3-1 to TRBJ2-3; 8 bases are a match to TRBD2. With V trimmed by 0 bases and J by 6 bases, 11 bases remained unmatched. Per the germline V gene, CDR1 is LGHDT and CDR2 is YNNKEL (reference sequence). CDR3 length: 17 amino acids. CDR3 protein: CASSQDQGLVGTDTQYF. CDR3 nucleotide sequence: TGTGCCAGCAGCCAAGATCAGGGACTAGTCGGTACGGATACGCAGTATTTT.

Worth noting for this clonotype: A much larger clone lies one base from this, so it may be a read error. J is TRBJ2-7 and V is TRBV7-2; no reliable D call. The better agreement between TRBJ2-1 and the DNA end casts doubt on the J call. The CDR3 is 12 amino acids. Germline V CDR1 and CDR2: SGHTA, FQGNSA. The CDR3 loop reads CASSSSSNEQFF. The CDR3 DNA reads TGTGCCAGCAGCTCTTCCTCCAATGAGCAGTTCTTC.